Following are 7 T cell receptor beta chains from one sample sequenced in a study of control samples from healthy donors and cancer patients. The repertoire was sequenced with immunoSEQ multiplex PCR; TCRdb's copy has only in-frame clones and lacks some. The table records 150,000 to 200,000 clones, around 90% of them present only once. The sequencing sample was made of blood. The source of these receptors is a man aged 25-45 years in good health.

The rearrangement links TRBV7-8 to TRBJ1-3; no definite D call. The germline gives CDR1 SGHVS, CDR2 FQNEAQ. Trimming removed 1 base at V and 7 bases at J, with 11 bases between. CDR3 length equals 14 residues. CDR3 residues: CASSLEAGGNTIYF. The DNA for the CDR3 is TGTGCCAGCAGCTTAGAAGCCGGCGGTAACACCATATATTTT.

This chain's CDR3 is CSATDDYGYTF. CDR3 nucleotides: TGCAGTGCTACGGATGACTATGGCTACACCTTC. The chain carries TRBV20-1 and TRBJ1-2; D unclear. CDR3 length: 11 residues. CDR1 and CDR2 from the germline V gene are DFQATT and SNEGSKA (reference sequence). Between the trimmed V and J ends, which lost 4 bases and 3 bases, there was a span of 6 bases.

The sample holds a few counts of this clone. The CDR3 region has the DNA TGTGCCAGCAGCCAACAGGGGCAGGGCACTGAAGCTTTCTTT. Protein product: CASSQQGQGTEAFF. The gene calls are TRBV7-9 and TRBJ1-1, with 7 nucleotides matching TRBD1. The CDR3 loop spans 14 amino acids. The V and J ends lost 5 bases and 4 bases, in that order; junction bases with no gene match: 7. Germline V lookup: CDR1 SEHNR, CDR2 FQNEAQ (reference sequence).

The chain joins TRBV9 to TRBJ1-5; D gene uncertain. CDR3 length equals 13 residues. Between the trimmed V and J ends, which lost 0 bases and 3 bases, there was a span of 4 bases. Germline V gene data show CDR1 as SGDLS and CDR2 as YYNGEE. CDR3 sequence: CASSVGTNQPQHF. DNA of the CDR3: TGTGCCAGCAGCGTAGGGACCAATCAGCCCCAGCATTTT.

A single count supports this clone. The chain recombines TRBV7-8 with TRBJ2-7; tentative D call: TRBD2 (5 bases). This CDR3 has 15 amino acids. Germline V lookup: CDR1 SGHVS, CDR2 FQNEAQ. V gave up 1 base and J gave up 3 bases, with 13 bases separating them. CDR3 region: CASSLEGGPFYEQYF. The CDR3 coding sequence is TGTGCCAGCAGCTTAGAAGGCGGGCCCTTCTACGAGCAGTACTTC.

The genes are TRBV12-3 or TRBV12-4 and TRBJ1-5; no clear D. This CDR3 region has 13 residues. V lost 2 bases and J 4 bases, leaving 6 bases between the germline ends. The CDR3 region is CASSLKVNQPQHF. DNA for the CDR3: TGTGCCAGCAGTTTAAAGGTTAATCAGCCCCAGCATTTT.

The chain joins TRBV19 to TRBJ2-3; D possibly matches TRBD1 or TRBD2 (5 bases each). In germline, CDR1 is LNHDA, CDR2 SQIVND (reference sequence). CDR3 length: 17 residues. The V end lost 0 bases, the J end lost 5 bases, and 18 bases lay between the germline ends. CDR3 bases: TGTGCCAGTAGTATAGATCTTGGGACCTCCACCGGAGATACGCAGTATTTT. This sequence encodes CASSIDLGTSTGDTQYF.